This T cell receptor (beta chain) emerged from a study of CD8 T cells in Susac syndrome. It was with random hexamers that roughly 0.45 to 1 ug RNA was reverse transcribed. MiXCR, applied by TCRdb to the immunoSEQ multiplex PCR reads, yields one record per CDR3 protein. This sample has approximately 65,000 distinct CDR3 sequences, with around nine tenths found just once. Germline V gene sequence: CDR1 SGHDN, CDR2 FVKESK. This CDR3 has 16 residues. V was cut by 0 bases and J by 3 bases, with 15 bases left in between. CD8+ and CD4+ T cells taken from blood had their TCR beta sequenced. The specimen was CD8+ T cells from PBMCs. This chain uses TRBV14 with TRBJ2-7, with D tentatively TRBD1 or TRBD2 (5 bases each). This clonotype was sampled from a human donor in good health. CDR3 nucleotides: TGTGCCAGCAGCCAAGACCTCCGGGACGGATACTACGAGCAGTACTTC. Protein product: CASSQDLRDGYYEQYF. The full variable domain, in which reference TRBV14 and TRBJ2-7 provide the parts outside the CDR3, is EAGVTQFPSHSVIEKGQTVTLRCDPISGHDNLYWYRRVMGKEIKFLLHFVKESKQDESGMPNNRFLAERTGGTYSTLKVQPAELEDSGVYFCASSQDLRDGYYEQYFGPGTRLTVT.